This T cell receptor (beta chain) derives from a study of identical twins. TCRdb reprocessed the 5' RACE reads with MiXCR, giving one entry per CDR3 protein. The table has approximately 210,000 distinct CDR3 sequences, 6.5% seen once. In germline, CDR1 is MNHEY, CDR2 SMNVEV (reference sequence). The CDR3 sequence is 14 residues long. Trimming pared 8 bases from V and 2 bases from J, leaving 16 bases between. Only healthy Caucasians were enrolled as donors. These sequences were also reported in another study, on T cells expressing NK-cell markers. According to that study: Each of 6 or 7 donors carried dominant NKG2C+ clonotypes accounting for about 1.0-8% of CD8+ T cells.

The sample consisted of CD8+ T cells sorted from blood. This TCR came from a woman younger than 30 in good health. The chain joins TRBV27 to TRBJ2-7, with D maybe TRBD2 (7 bases). CDR3 residues: CASSLGGVPYEQYF. CDR3 in DNA: TGTGCCAGCTCCCTAGGGGGGGTCCCCTACGAGCAGTACTTC.